This is a list of T cell receptor beta chains from one sample in a study of blood T cell repertoires in COVID-19. The repertoire was sequenced with immunoSEQ multiplex PCR; TCRdb's copy has only in-frame clones and lacks some. The sample lists 200,000 to 250,000 clones, less than 90% occurring once. Input material: PBMCs or T cells enriched from blood (not recorded which). Receptors were obtained from a woman aged 25 to 39 who had been exposed to COVID-19. CDR3s include the opening cysteine and the closing phenylalanine or tryptophan.

CDR3 protein	V gene
CASSRTMDRAYEQYF	TRBV7-9
CASSVGKVPRAHNEQFF	TRBV9
CASSPNREETQYF	TRBV18
CASSLGGGKDGYTF	TRBV5-1
CASSEQGGTEAFF	TRBV10-2
CASRTGAADTQYF	TRBV2
CASSEGTGDLYGYTF	TRBV2
CASRSGGRDSNQPQHF	TRBV28
CACPPPGHQYGYTF	TRBV30
CASSLQLAGLETQYF	TRBV6-6
CASSFKSGTGTDTQYF	TRBV7-6
CASSPGTESRGYTF	TRBV11-2
CAWSTKRGLRNQPQHF	TRBV30
CASSPRAGAGSSDEQYF	TRBV18
CASRAGGSNTEAFF	TRBV6-5
CASSLNRGLQETQYF	TRBV5-1
CASSMGGAGPYEQYF	TRBV19
CASSGTTNQPQHF	TRBV21-1
CASSTRQVTSTDTQYF	TRBV21-1
CAISESRGPSDGQYF	TRBV10-3
CASRGQDLNEKLFF	TRBV5-1
CASSPWGQANTGELFF	TRBV6-2/TRBV6-3
CASRRAGWGYTF	TRBV6-5